The next 17 T cell receptor beta chains were all read from a single sample in a study of early T cells in non-severe SARS-CoV-2 infection. TCRdb redid the calling of the 5' RACE reads with MiXCR, one entry per CDR3 protein. Of over 60,000 distinct CDR3 sequences in the sample, 10% were seen once. Material: whole blood, obtained at baseline. These receptor sequences come from an adult who was a healthcare worker with PCR-confirmed SARS-CoV-2 infection or an uninfected control (not recorded which).

This clonotype was seen a few times. V and J are TRBV4-1 and TRBJ1-1, with 12 bases fitting TRBD1. The V gene end was trimmed by 4 bases and the J gene end by 3 bases; junction bases not matched to a gene: 6. The germline CDR1 and CDR2 sequences are MGHRA and YSYEKL. CDR3 length equals 16 residues. The CDR3 reads CASSRGTGGLDTEAFF. The DNA for the CDR3 is TGCGCCAGCAGCCGAGGGACAGGGGGCTTGGACACTGAAGCTTTCTTT.

At least ten counts were recorded for this clonotype. The V call is TRBV4-1, the J call TRBJ2-3; D tentatively fits TRBD1 or TRBD2 (5 bases each). Trimming stripped 4 bases from V and 2 bases from J, with 19 bases between. In germline, CDR1 is MGHRA, CDR2 YSYEKL. This CDR3 has 17 residues. The CDR3 here is CASSPQDGALVTDTQYF. Written as DNA, the CDR3 is TGCGCCAGCAGCCCCCAAGACGGGGCCCTCGTCACAGATACGCAGTATTTT.

There are a few counts of this clonotype. This chain joins TRBV14 and TRBJ2-1, with TRBD1 as a possible D gene (5 bases). The germline gives CDR1 SGHDN, CDR2 FVKESK. The CDR3 covers 13 residues. V lost 5 bases to trimming and J lost 9 bases, with 14 bases between them. The CDR3 coding sequence is TGTGCCAGCAGCATTCAGGGTAACGGTGAGCAGTTCTTC. It is translated as CASSIQGNGEQFF.

This clonotype was picked up many times. The CDR3 reads CASSLSGDTNYGYTF. CDR3 bases: TGTGCCAGCAGCTTGTCAGGGGATACTAACTATGGCTACACCTTC. The rearrangement uses TRBV7-9 and TRBJ1-2, with a tentative D call TRBD1 (6 bases). Per germline, CDR1 SEHNR and CDR2 FQNEAQ (reference sequence). V lost 3 bases and J lost 0, with 11 bases in between. CDR3 length equals 15 residues.

V is TRBV18 and J is TRBJ1-2; weak D call: TRBD1 (5 bases). Germline CDR1 and CDR2: KGHSH and LQKENI. CDR3 length: 13 residues. The V and J ends lost 3 bases and 8 bases respectively, with 13 bases between them. CDR3 region: CASSPTRDEGYTF. CDR3 nucleotides: TGTGCCAGCTCACCGACCCGGGACGAGGGCTACACCTTC.

There are a few counts of this clonotype. V is TRBV4-1 and J is TRBJ2-3; TRBD2 agrees at 11 bases. The CDR3 runs to 16 residues. Looked up from germline, CDR1 is MGHRA and CDR2 is YSYEKL. Trimming cost V 1 base and J 0 bases; bases outside gene matches: 0. The CDR3 DNA sequence: TGCGCCAGCAGCCAAGGACTAGCGGGGAGCACAGATACGCAGTATTTT. It codes for CASSQGLAGSTDTQYF.

This clonotype appeared a few times. V and J are TRBV5-6 and TRBJ1-6; TRBD1 aligns across 8 bases. The V gene's germline CDR1 is SGHDT and CDR2 YYEEEE. This CDR3 comprises 16 residues. The V segment lost 2 bases and the J segment 2 bases; nucleotides outside the gene matches: 3. CDR3 residues: CASSFRQGTYNSPLHF. Written as DNA, the CDR3 is TGTGCCAGCAGCTTCCGACAGGGGACCTATAATTCACCCCTCCACTTT.

The gene calls are TRBV7-2 and TRBJ2-1; either TRBD1 or TRBD2 may fit D (5 bases each). V was pared by 1 base and J by 4 bases, with 8 bases between. Per the germline V gene, CDR1 is SGHTA and CDR2 is FQGNSA. The CDR3 runs 14 residues. Here the CDR3 reads CASSLVEGYNEQFF. Here the CDR3 DNA reads TGTGCCAGCAGCTTAGTTGAGGGGTACAATGAGCAGTTCTTC.

This clonotype appeared a few times. V gene TRBV3-1 combines with J gene TRBJ2-3; 8 bases match TRBD2. CDR1 LGHDT and CDR2 YNNKEL come from the germline V gene (reference sequence). J lost 4 bases, V lost 0 bases, and 6 bases had no gene match. This CDR3 is 16 amino acids long. For the CDR3, the DNA is TGTGCCAGCAGCCAAGATTCTCCGGGGGGGCCAGATACGCAGTATTTT. Translated, it gives CASSQDSPGGPDTQYF.

This clonotype was counted ten times or more. The rearrangement uses TRBV12-3 or TRBV12-4 and TRBJ2-7, with TRBD2 matching over 9 bases. The CDR3 is made up of 15 amino acids. With 3 bases clipped from V and 2 bases from J, the junction kept 5 bases outside the gene matches. Here the CDR3 DNA reads TGTGCCAGCAGTTTGAGGCGGGGGGGCCCCTACGAGCAGTACTTC. It yields the protein CASSLRRGGPYEQYF.

This clonotype occurred many times. The chain recombines TRBV2 with TRBJ2-3; 8 bases are a match to TRBD1. The junction had 4 bases not matched to a gene; V was cut back by 6 bases and J by 5 bases. CDR3 length equals 13 residues. Germline V gene lookup returns CDR1 SNHLY and CDR2 FYNNEI. The CDR3 DNA is TGTGCCAGCAGCCCGGACAGGGAAGATACGCAGTATTTT. It translates to CASSPDREDTQYF. Combining the CDR3 with reference TRBV2 and TRBJ2-3 gives the whole variable domain EPEVTQTPSHQVTQMGQEVILRCVPISNHLYFYWYRQILGQKVEFLVSFYNNEISEKSEIFDDQFSVERPDGSNFTLKIRSTKLEDSAMYFCASSPDREDTQYFGPGTRLTVL.

There are many counts of this clonotype. This chain connects TRBV5-1 to TRBJ2-1; 13 nucleotides line up with TRBD2. V gave up 0 bases and J gave up 8 bases; unmatched junction bases: 8. The CDR3 has 17 residues. Germline V gene lookup returns CDR1 SGHRS and CDR2 YFSETQ. In nucleotides, the CDR3 is TGCGCCAGCAGCTTGGGACTAGCGGGGGGCCTCCCCGATGAGCAGTTCTTC. The encoded protein is CASSLGLAGGLPDEQFF.

This clonotype appeared many times. CDR3 DNA sequence: TGCAGTGCTAGAGTGGGGGAGGGACCTCAGCCCCAGCATTTT. It is translated as CSARVGEGPQPQHF. The chain joins TRBV20-1 to TRBJ1-5; D may be TRBD1 (5 bases). CDR3 length: 14 amino acids. Germline V gene lookup returns CDR1 DFQATT and CDR2 SNEGSKA (reference sequence). The V end lost 1 base, the J end lost 6 bases, and 13 bases lay between the germline ends.

This clonotype was counted at least ten times. The J gene is TRBJ1-2, the V gene TRBV20-1; TRBD1 aligns across 8 bases. CDR3 length: 14 residues. The germline CDR1 and CDR2 sequences are DFQATT and SNEGSKA (reference sequence). The ends lost 5 bases at V and 4 bases at J; junction bases unmatched: 9. The CDR3 DNA reads TGCAGTGCTGTGGACAGGGAGAATATCTATGGCTACACCTTC. Its translation is CSAVDRENIYGYTF.

The table lists this clonotype with a few counts. The rearrangement links TRBV27 to TRBJ1-1; D unresolved. V was trimmed by 2 bases and J by 1 base, leaving 11 bases between them. From germline, CDR1 is MNHEY and CDR2 SMNVEV (reference sequence). This CDR3 has 15 amino acids. The CDR3 nucleotides read TGTGCCAGCAGTTTAAGGTTCGGGAGGAACACTGAAGCTTTCTTT. Translated: CASSLRFGRNTEAFF.

The CDR3 DNA is TGTGCCACCAGCAGAGACTACGGGGCTGGGGACTACGAGCAGTACTTC. Amino acids: CATSRDYGAGDYEQYF. The V call is TRBV15, the J call TRBJ2-7; tentatively, D is TRBD1 or TRBD2 (5 bases each). The CDR3 is 16 amino acids. Trimming left V 0 bases short and J 3 bases short, with 15 bases between. Germline CDR1 and CDR2: LNHNV and YYDKDF (reference sequence).

This clonotype is deemed medium-sized. V usage is TRBV24-1 and J usage is TRBJ2-1; D is ambiguous. The CDR3 runs 14 residues. V lost 1 base, J lost 15 bases, and 18 bases lay in between. The V gene's germline CDR1 is KGHDR and CDR2 SFDVKD. CDR3 DNA: TGTGCCACCAGTGATTTAGAGGCAGGCCGGTGGCTGTTCTTC. Encoded protein: CATSDLEAGRWLFF.